These 7 T cell receptor beta chains came from one sample sequenced in a study of blood T cell repertoires in COVID-19. The table came from immunoSEQ multiplex PCR; TCRdb's copy has only in-frame clones and leaves some out. This sample has roughly 250,000 clones; over 75% occur once, and the top ten carry around 9.2%. The sample taken for sequencing was peripheral blood. These TCRs come from a human donor in a cohort sampled during active COVID-19.

V is TRBV3-1 (or the pseudogene TRBV3-2) and J is TRBJ1-6; D is uncertain. This CDR3 comprises 17 residues. Trimming removed 3 bases from V and 0 bases from J, with 12 bases in between. The germline gives CDR1 LGHDT, CDR2 YNNKEL (reference sequence). CDR3 in DNA: TGTGCCAGCAGCCAGGGTCCAGCGAGCTCCTATAATTCACCCCTCCACTTT. Its protein product is CASSQGPASSYNSPLHF.

The V and J genes are TRBV2 and TRBJ2-1; possible D gene TRBD2, 5 bases. Trimming stripped 2 bases from V and 4 bases from J, with 9 bases between. This CDR3 spans 14 amino acids. Germline-derived CDR1 and CDR2 are SNHLY and FYNNEI. CDR3 nucleotide sequence: TGTGCCAGCAGTGAACGACTACCTTACAATGAGCAGTTCTTC. Residues: CASSERLPYNEQFF.

On this clone itself: Within the sample, other DNA sequences also encode this same CDR3. The chain combines TRBV28 with TRBJ1-6, with D uncertain. Germline lookup yields CDR1 MDHEN and CDR2 SYDVKM. Trimming removed 3 bases from V and 0 bases from J, with 6 bases in between. The CDR3 is made up of 15 amino acids. CDR3 region: CASSFGSSYNSPLHF. CDR3 nucleotides: TGTGCCAGCAGTTTCGGGAGCTCCTATAATTCACCCCTCCACTTT.

The chain has TRBV5-5 and TRBJ1-4; D is unclear. The germline V gene has CDR1 SGHKS and CDR2 YYEKEE (reference sequence). Trimming stripped 1 base from V and 4 bases from J, with 5 bases between. The CDR3 loop spans 13 amino acids. The CDR3 bases are TGTGCCAGCAGCTTGACAGTTAATGAAAAACTGTTTTTT. Its protein is CASSLTVNEKLFF.

The chain is built from TRBV6-2 or TRBV6-3 and TRBJ2-5, with 8 bases fitting TRBD2. There are 15 residues in the CDR3. The V segment lost 1 base and the J segment 5 bases; nucleotides outside the gene matches: 6. The germline V gene has CDR1 MNHEY and CDR2 SVGEGT. The CDR3 nucleotides read TGTGCCAGCAGTTACTGGGGGACTAGTGGGGAGACCCAGTACTTC. Translation: CASSYWGTSGETQYF.

This chain connects TRBV25-1 to TRBJ2-3; TRBD2 aligns across 7 bases. Germline V lookup: CDR1 MGHDK, CDR2 SYGVNS. The V gene end was trimmed by 8 bases and the J gene end by 0 bases; junction bases not matched to a gene: 5. The CDR3 sequence is 14 residues long. The CDR3 here is CASHTAGSTDTQYF. The CDR3 DNA reads as TGTGCCAGCCACACAGCGGGAAGCACAGATACGCAGTATTTT.

The V gene is TRBV27, the J gene TRBJ1-2; 7 nucleotides line up with TRBD1. CDR3 length equals 15 residues. After removal of 5 bases from V and 2 bases from J, the junction contained 8 bases not matched to a gene. Germline CDR1 MNHEY, CDR2 SMNVEV (reference sequence). The CDR3 nucleotides read TGTGCCAGCAGTATGATGAGAGGGGGCAACTATGGCTACACCTTC. It yields the protein CASSMMRGGNYGYTF.